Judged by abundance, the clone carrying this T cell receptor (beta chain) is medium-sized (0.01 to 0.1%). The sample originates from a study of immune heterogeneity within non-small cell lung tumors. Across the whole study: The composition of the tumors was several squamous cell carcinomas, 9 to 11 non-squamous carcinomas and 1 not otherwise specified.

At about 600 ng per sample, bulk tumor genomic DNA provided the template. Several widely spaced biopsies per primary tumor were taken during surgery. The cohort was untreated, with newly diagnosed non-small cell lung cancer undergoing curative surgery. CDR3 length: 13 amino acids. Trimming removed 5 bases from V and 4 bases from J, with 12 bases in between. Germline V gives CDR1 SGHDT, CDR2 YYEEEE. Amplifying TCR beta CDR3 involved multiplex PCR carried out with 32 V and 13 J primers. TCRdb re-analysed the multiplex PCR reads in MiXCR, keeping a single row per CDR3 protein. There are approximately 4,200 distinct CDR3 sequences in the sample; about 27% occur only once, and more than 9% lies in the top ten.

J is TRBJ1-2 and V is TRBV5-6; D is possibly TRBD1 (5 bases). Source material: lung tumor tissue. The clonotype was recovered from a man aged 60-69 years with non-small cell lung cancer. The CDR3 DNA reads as TGTGCCAGCAGGTCGGGGGTAACCTATGGCTACACCTTC. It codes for CASRSGVTYGYTF.